A single sample is the source of the 8 T cell receptor beta chains below, sequenced in a study of cytomegalovirus exposure and HLA in healthy donors. Amplification used 60 Vbeta primers and 13 Jbeta primers. Data came from immunoSEQ multiplex PCR; TCRdb stores just in-frame clones and leaves some out. The repertoire holds around 130,000 clones, roughly 70% seen once, with 5.5% to 8.5% in the top ten. Sequencing used PBMCs. The receptor set was obtained from a man aged 35-49 years in good health and CMV-seropositive.

This chain uses TRBV5-4 with TRBJ2-1; TRBD1 aligns across 7 bases. J gave up 4 bases and V 3 bases, and 1 base lay outside the gene matches. From germline, CDR1 is SGHNT and CDR2 YYREEE (reference sequence). The CDR3 runs to 13 residues. The CDR3: CASSSGQYNEQFF. The DNA of the CDR3 is TGTGCCAGCAGCTCGGGACAGTACAATGAGCAGTTCTTC. The variable domain in full, with the rest retrieved from reference TRBV5-4 and TRBJ2-1, is ETGVTQSPTHLIKTRGQQVTLRCSSQSGHNTVSWYQQALGQGPQFIFQYYREEENGRGNFPPRFSGLQFPNYSSELNVNALELDDSALYLCASSSGQYNEQFFGPGTRLTVL.

This rearrangement joins TRBV30 to TRBJ1-5, with 7 bases fitting TRBD1. Per the germline V gene, CDR1 is GTSNPN and CDR2 is SVGIG (reference sequence). This CDR3 has 13 amino acids. Losses at the gene ends were 4 bases for V and 1 base for J; bases not matched to a gene: 1. This CDR3 is CAWKDRSNQPQHF. In DNA form, the CDR3 reads TGTGCCTGGAAGGACAGGAGCAATCAGCCCCAGCATTTT.

This clone has a handful of counts. The CDR3 sequence: CATGQGPGMNTEAFF. CDR3 bases: TGTGCCACCGGACAGGGTCCGGGAATGAACACTGAAGCTTTCTTT. The V call is TRBV27, the J call TRBJ1-1; 8 positions agree with TRBD1. The V segment lost 10 bases and the J segment 0 bases; nucleotides outside the gene matches: 10. CDR3 length equals 15 residues. Germline CDR1 is MNHEY and CDR2 is SMNVEV (reference sequence).

The chain combines TRBV29-1 with TRBJ2-5; D ambiguous. Germline-derived CDR1 and CDR2 are SQVTM and ANQGSEA. Trimming shortened V by 0 bases and J by 0 bases, and 8 bases separated the two germline ends. CDR3 length: 14 amino acids. DNA for the CDR3: TGCAGCGTTGAAGATCTTGACAACCAAGAGACCCAGTACTTC. Its protein is CSVEDLDNQETQYF. Using reference TRBV29-1 and TRBJ2-5 for the parts outside the CDR3, the full variable domain is SAVISQKPSRDICQRGTSLTIQCQVDSQVTMMFWYRQQPGQSLTLIATANQGSEATYESGFVIDKFPISRPNLTFSTLTVSNMSPEDSSIYLCSVEDLDNQETQYFGPGTRLLVL.

The chain carries TRBV6-6 and TRBJ2-2, with D uncertain. The CDR3 is 12 amino acids. Germline-derived CDR1 and CDR2 are MNHNY and SVGAGI (reference sequence). Trimming stripped 1 base from V and 7 bases from J, with 4 bases between. In DNA form, the CDR3 reads TGTGCCAGCAGTTACTGGCTCGGGGAGCTGTTTTTT. It encodes CASSYWLGELFF.

The chain employs TRBV5-6 and TRBJ1-3, with D maybe TRBD1 (5 bases). V dropped 4 bases and J dropped 0 bases, with 17 bases sitting between them. CDR3 length equals 17 residues. In germline, CDR1 is SGHDT, CDR2 YYEEEE. The CDR3 here is CASSKRDGGSSGNTIYF. CDR3 nucleotide sequence: TGTGCCAGCAGCAAGAGGGACGGGGGGAGCTCTGGAAACACCATATATTTT.

CDR3 region: CASSLVSKILYEQYF. In DNA, the CDR3 is TGTGCCAGCAGCTTGGTTAGCAAAATCCTCTACGAGCAGTACTTC. The chain couples TRBV7-3 to TRBJ2-7; D is ambiguous. This CDR3 region has 15 residues. Per the germline V gene, CDR1 is SGHTA and CDR2 is FQGTGA. The V end was cut by 3 bases, the J end by 3 bases, with 15 bases between.

On this clone: The same CDR3 arises from other DNA sequences in this sample as well. The CDR3 sequence: CAISGSSGGSRRADTQYF. CDR3 DNA: TGTGCCATCAGCGGTAGCAGCGGGGGATCCCGGCGGGCAGATACGCAGTATTTT. The chain joins TRBV10-3 to TRBJ2-3, with 8 positions matching TRBD2. CDR1 is ENHRY, CDR2 SYGVKD, per germline. J was trimmed by 4 bases and V by 6 bases; bases with no gene match: 18. CDR3 size: 18 residues.